Following are 20 T cell receptor beta chains from one sample sequenced in a study of T cells after posttransplantation cyclophosphamide (dated by TCRdb to the mid-2010s). The sample's treatment or condition label is to be understood as: high-dose cyclophosphamide on days +3 and +4 as single-agent GVHD prophylaxis. Busulfan and fludarabine conditioning, a related or unrelated marrow graft, and cyclophosphamide on days +3 and +4 were given to PTCy patients. The receptor library was made with the immunoSEQ multiplex PCR assay. Here the immuneACCESS table is served through TCRdb, limited to in-frame sequences with V and J called. Missing clones are a known gap in these copies; in checked studies unresolved V genes cover under half, and the rest lacks a known reason. This sample has approximately 8,000 clones, none of them a singleton. Together, the top ten hold roughly 5.5% of the sample. The sample here was PBMCs, taken after an allogeneic stem cell transplant with post-transplant cyclophosphamide. The receptors were sampled from a male patient aged 30 to 39 who received an allogeneic stem cell transplant from an unrelated donor, was CMV-positive, and had acute and chronic GVHD. After a transplant, some of the T cells may come from the graft donor.

This clone appeared many times. V gene TRBV28 combines with J gene TRBJ1-2; 9 bases align to TRBD1. The length of the CDR3 is 16 residues. CDR1 and CDR2 from the germline V gene are MDHEN and SYDVKM. V trimming: 6 bases; J trimming: 5 bases; junction bases outside the gene matches: 13. The CDR3 coding sequence is TGTGCCAGCAGAAGTCCCAGTAGGACAGGGGAATATGGCTACACCTTC. As protein: CASRSPSRTGEYGYTF.

The genes are TRBV7-2 and TRBJ2-5, with 16 bases matching TRBD2. The CDR3 sequence is 16 residues long. V lost 5 bases to trimming and J lost 3 bases; unmatched junction nucleotides: 3. The germline CDR1 and CDR2 sequences are SGHTA and FQGNSA. The CDR3 region has the DNA TGTGCCAGCAGCGGGGGACTAGCGGGGGGGAAAGAGACCCAGTACTTC. Translation: CASSGGLAGGKETQYF.

The sample holds many counts of this clone. This chain connects TRBV4-1 to TRBJ2-7; possible D gene TRBD1, 5 bases. This CDR3 has 16 amino acids. Germline V gene lookup returns CDR1 MGHRA and CDR2 YSYEKL. Trimming stripped 1 base from V and 2 bases from J, with 15 bases between. The CDR3 loop reads CASSQAQVPSPYEQYF. The CDR3 coding sequence is TGCGCCAGCAGCCAAGCACAGGTCCCGTCCCCCTACGAGCAGTACTTC.

This clone has ten or more counts. The chain employs TRBV7-6 and TRBJ1-1; D might be TRBD1 (6 bases). Germline lookup yields CDR1 SGHVS and CDR2 FNYEAQ. Trimming cost V 3 bases and J 7 bases, with 12 bases left between them. This CDR3 comprises 13 residues. CDR3 region: CASSFVQDSEAFF. The DNA for the CDR3 is TGTGCCAGCAGCTTTGTACAGGACAGTGAAGCTTTCTTT.

The table lists this clone with many counts. The J gene is TRBJ1-5, the V gene TRBV15; D may be TRBD1 (5 bases). Germline CDR1 LNHNV, CDR2 YYDKDF (reference sequence). This CDR3 comprises 16 residues. Trimming left V 1 base short and J 2 bases short, with 12 bases between. The CDR3 spells CATSRAREGGNQPQHF. CDR3 sequence (DNA): TGTGCCACCAGCAGAGCTAGGGAAGGGGGCAATCAGCCCCAGCATTTT.

This clone has at least ten counts. The chain combines TRBV9 with TRBJ2-6, with TRBD2 as a possible D gene (6 bases). The CDR3 is 17 amino acids. The V and J ends lost 0 bases and 2 bases respectively, with 12 bases between them. The V gene's germline CDR1 is SGDLS and CDR2 YYNGEE. DNA for the CDR3: TGTGCCAGCAGCGTAGGCGTAGGAGGGGCTGGGGCCAACGTCCTGACTTTC. This encodes CASSVGVGGAGANVLTF.

The table lists this clone with many counts. The chain is built from TRBV6-2 or TRBV6-3 and TRBJ2-2, with 9 bases matching TRBD1. The CDR3 sequence is 15 residues long. J lost 1 base, V lost 7 bases, and 4 bases had no gene match. Germline CDR1 MNHEY, CDR2 SVGEGT. CDR3 coding DNA: TGTGCCAGCATCTTGGGACAGGGGAACACCGGGGAGCTGTTTTTT. Protein: CASILGQGNTGELFF.

This clone has a count of ten or more. The genes are TRBV5-6 and TRBJ2-1; 11 bases match TRBD2. Germline V gene data show CDR1 as SGHDT and CDR2 as YYEEEE. The CDR3 loop spans 16 amino acids. Trimming removed 7 bases from V and 6 bases from J; junction bases left unmatched: 12. This CDR3 is CASSDLAGGRFNEQFF. The CDR3 DNA reads as TGTGCCAGCTCAGACCTAGCGGGAGGACGCTTCAATGAGCAGTTCTTC.

This clone is deemed medium-sized (0.01 to 0.1%). The chain has TRBV10-3 and TRBJ1-4; a weak D match, TRBD1 (5 bases). Per germline, CDR1 ENHRY and CDR2 SYGVKD. V was trimmed by 0 bases and J by 3 bases, leaving 8 bases between them. This CDR3 contains 15 residues. As DNA, the CDR3 is TGTGCCATCAGTGAGTCGGCAGGGTCTAATGAAAAACTGTTTTTT. Translated: CAISESAGSNEKLFF.

This clone was counted many times. The CDR3 spells CASSWGVEGEQFF. CDR3 DNA: TGTGCCAGCAGTTGGGGGGTGGAGGGCGAGCAGTTCTTC. This sequence joins TRBV6-2 or TRBV6-3 and TRBJ2-1; the D gene is possibly TRBD2 (6 bases). V lost 4 bases, J lost 10 bases, and 14 bases lay in between. CDR3 size: 13 residues. CDR1 and CDR2 from the germline V gene are MNHEY and SVGEGT.

This clone has a count of ten or more. V and J are TRBV19 and TRBJ1-1; D is possibly TRBD1 (6 bases). V was pared by 6 bases and J by 0 bases, with 11 bases between. Germline CDR1 is LNHDA and CDR2 is SQIVND (reference sequence). CDR3 length: 14 residues. As DNA, the CDR3 is TGTGCCAGTAGAAACAGGGCCATGAACACTGAAGCTTTCTTT. This codes for CASRNRAMNTEAFF.

This clone was observed many times. The chain couples TRBV7-6 to TRBJ2-7; D gene ambiguous. Looked up from germline, CDR1 is SGHVS and CDR2 is FNYEAQ. V shed 2 bases and J shed 4 bases, with 6 bases lying between them. The CDR3 consists of 12 residues. The CDR3 DNA follows: TGTGCCAGCAGCTTATTTCGGTACGAGCAGTACTTC. Protein: CASSLFRYEQYF. The full variable domain, rest sourced from reference TRBV7-6 and TRBJ2-7, is GAGVSQSPRYKVTKRGQDVALRCDPISGHVSLYWYRQALGQGPEFLTYFNYEAQQDKSGLPNDRFSAERPEGSISTLTIQRTEQRDSAMYRCASSLFRYEQYFGPGTRLTVT.

There are many counts of this clone. This chain joins TRBV11-2 and TRBJ2-3; 9 positions match TRBD2. This CDR3 has 19 residues. CDR1 is SGHAT, CDR2 FQNNGV, per germline. V shed 1 base and J 1 base; nucleotides not matched to a gene: 12. CDR3 bases: TGTGCCAGCAGCTTAGCGTCAGGACGGCGGACTAGCGGCACAGATACGCAGTATTTT. Translation: CASSLASGRRTSGTDTQYF.

This clone was found many times. The chain is built from TRBV2 and TRBJ2-5; 9 bases fit TRBD1. The CDR3 loop spans 14 amino acids. The junction had 6 bases not matched to a gene; V was cut back by 6 bases and J by 4 bases. Germline V gene lookup returns CDR1 SNHLY and CDR2 FYNNEI. Here the CDR3 DNA reads TGTGCCAGCAGGGTCAGACAGGGGGTAGAGACCCAGTACTTC. It is translated as CASRVRQGVETQYF.

This clone was detected ten times or more. V usage is TRBV7-8 and J usage is TRBJ2-1, with 7 bases matching TRBD2. Germline V gene sequence: CDR1 SGHVS, CDR2 FQNEAQ. The ends lost 5 bases at V and 5 bases at J; junction bases unmatched: 9. This CDR3 comprises 15 residues. The DNA of the CDR3 is TGTGCCAGCAGCGCCTACACGGCGGGGGACAATGAGCAGTTCTTC. Translated: CASSAYTAGDNEQFF.

This clone occurred many times. The rearrangement uses TRBV10-1 and TRBJ1-4; tentatively, D is TRBD1 (5 bases). Germline V gene lookup returns CDR1 WNHNN and CDR2 SYGVQD (reference sequence). The CDR3 covers 15 residues. The germline V and J ends were trimmed by 0 bases and 7 bases, with 12 bases remaining between them. CDR3 coding DNA: TGCGCCAGCAGTGAGTCGAGAGGGGTGATTGAAAAACTGTTTTTT. Its translation is CASSESRGVIEKLFF.

In this sample, this clone turned up many times. The V gene is TRBV6-5, the J gene TRBJ1-1; D unresolved. V was clipped by 6 bases and J by 4 bases, with 15 bases between them. The CDR3 is 14 amino acids. Germline-derived CDR1 and CDR2 are MNHEY and SVGAGI. For the CDR3, the DNA is TGTGCCAGCAGCGGCTACGGGGAGAGCACTGAAGCTTTCTTT. Translating it yields CASSGYGESTEAFF.

This clone is medium-sized (0.01 to 0.1%) within its sample. Other nucleotide sequences in the sample specify the same CDR3. DNA of the CDR3: TGTGCCAGCAGCTCGTCCACAGGGGCGGGAAACACCATATATTTT. It specifies CASSSSTGAGNTIYF. V and J are TRBV7-2 and TRBJ1-3, with 7 nucleotides matching TRBD1. CDR1 SGHTA and CDR2 FQGNSA come from the germline V gene. CDR3 length: 15 residues. V shed 4 bases and J 4 bases; nucleotides not matched to a gene: 7.

This clone has a count of ten or more. The rearrangement joins TRBV10-2 to TRBJ1-5; 10 nucleotides agree with TRBD1. The CDR3 has 15 residues. Unmatched junction bases numbered 5, after V lost 3 bases and J lost 6 bases. CDR1 is WSHSY, CDR2 SAAADI, per germline. The CDR3 nucleotides read TGCGCCAGCAGTGACCAGGGGACAGGGGTTCAGCCCCAGCATTTT. It specifies CASSDQGTGVQPQHF.

This clone has at least ten counts. This chain joins TRBV5-1 and TRBJ2-1, with 13 positions matching TRBD2. Looked up from germline, CDR1 is SGHRS and CDR2 is YFSETQ. The CDR3 length is 16 residues. V dropped 1 base and J dropped 8; count of bases not matched to a gene: 6. The CDR3 reads CASSLILAGGPDEQFF. Written as DNA, the CDR3 is TGCGCCAGCAGCTTGATACTAGCGGGAGGGCCGGATGAGCAGTTCTTC.